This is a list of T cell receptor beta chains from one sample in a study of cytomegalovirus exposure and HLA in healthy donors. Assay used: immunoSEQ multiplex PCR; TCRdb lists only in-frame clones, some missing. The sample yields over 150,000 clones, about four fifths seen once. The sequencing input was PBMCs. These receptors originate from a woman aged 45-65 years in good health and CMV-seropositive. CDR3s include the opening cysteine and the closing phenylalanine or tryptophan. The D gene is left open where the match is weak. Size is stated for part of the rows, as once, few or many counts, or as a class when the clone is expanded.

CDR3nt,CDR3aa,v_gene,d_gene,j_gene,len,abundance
TGTGCCACCAGCAGAAGCTTAGGCCGGGGATCGGAAGCTTTCTTT,CATSRSLGRGSEAFF,TRBV15,NA,TRBJ1-1,15,NA
TGCAGCGCAAGAGGGCTAGCGGGAATCACCGGGGAGCTGTTTTTT,CSARGLAGITGELFF,TRBV29-1,TRBD2,TRBJ2-2,15,once
TGTGCCAGCAGCGAGGACTTTAACTCCTACAATGAGCAGTTCTTC,CASSEDFNSYNEQFF,TRBV5-6,NA,TRBJ2-1,15,few
TGTGCCAGCAGCTCAACCGGGACAGCGAACACCGGGGAGCTGTTTTTT,CASSSTGTANTGELFF,TRBV7-8,TRBD1,TRBJ2-2,16,NA
TGTGCCGGGGCCGTAGGATCTGTCCGGGAGCTGTTTTTT,CAGAVGSVRELFF,TRBV11-2,NA,TRBJ2-2,13,NA
TGTGCCAGCAGTTTACAGGGGAGTATCCAAGAGACCCAGTACTTC,CASSLQGSIQETQYF,TRBV27,NA,TRBJ2-5,15,few
TGTGCCATAGACAGGGGGCCTTATAATTCACCCCTCCACTTT,CAIDRGPYNSPLHF,TRBV7-9,TRBD1,TRBJ1-6,14,NA
TGCAGCGTTGTGGAGGGAGAAGAGACCCAGTACTTC,CSVVEGEETQYF,TRBV29-1,NA,TRBJ2-5,12,NA
TGTGCCAGCAACCCTAGAACAACGACAGTTGGCTACACCTTC,CASNPRTTTVGYTF,TRBV7-2,NA,TRBJ1-2,14,NA
TGTGCCAGCAGTTCCCCGGGTAGCGGGGGGGCCGGGGCGGAGACCCAGTACTTC,CASSSPGSGGAGAETQYF,TRBV28,TRBD2,TRBJ2-5,18,NA
TGCAGCGTCCACCCCGGGACTAGCGGGTTCTACGAGCAGTACTTC,CSVHPGTSGFYEQYF,TRBV29-1,TRBD2,TRBJ2-7,15,NA
TGTGCCAGTAGTCTCAACCAGGGGGCGAGTGAGCAGTACTTC,CASSLNQGASEQYF,TRBV19,TRBD1,TRBJ2-7,14,NA
TGTGCCAGTAGTATAGATCTGACAGGGCAGAAAAAACTGTTTTTT,CASSIDLTGQKKLFF,TRBV19,TRBD1,TRBJ1-4,15,NA
TGTGCCAGCAGCCGTCCCGCCGGGGAGCTGTTTTTT,CASSRPAGELFF,TRBV11-3,NA,TRBJ2-2,12,NA
TGTGCTAGCAGCTTAGGACACCTTGGGAATGAGCAGTTCTTC,CASSLGHLGNEQFF,TRBV7-7,NA,TRBJ2-1,14,NA
TGTGCCAGCAGTGCAGACAGGGCGTCTAATGAAAAACTGTTTTTT,CASSADRASNEKLFF,TRBV25-1,TRBD1,TRBJ1-4,15,few
TGTGCCAGCAGCCTCCCTCAGGGGGTCGGGGAGCTGTTTTTT,CASSLPQGVGELFF,TRBV7-9,TRBD1,TRBJ2-2,14,NA
TGTGCCAGCAGCAAAGGAACAGGGGGAACCAACTATGGCTACACCTTC,CASSKGTGGTNYGYTF,TRBV7-9,TRBD1,TRBJ1-2,16,NA
TGTGCCACCATCGACTTCGGGGAGCAGTTCTTC,CATIDFGEQFF,TRBV15,NA,TRBJ2-1,11,NA
TGTGCCAGCAGCTTTACCACAGGGTTACAAGAGACCCAGTACTTC,CASSFTTGLQETQYF,TRBV5-4,NA,TRBJ2-5,15,NA
TGTGCCAGAAGCTTGGCAGGGGATAACTCCTACGAGCAGTACTTC,CARSLAGDNSYEQYF,TRBV5-3,NA,TRBJ2-7,15,NA
TGCAGTGCTACCCTCACCGGGGAGCTGTTTTTT,CSATLTGELFF,TRBV20-1,NA,TRBJ2-2,11,NA